A selection of T cell receptor beta chains follows, all from one sample in a study of radiotherapy plus CTLA-4 blockade in lung cancer. Clones were sequenced by immunoSEQ multiplex PCR, and TCRdb holds only the in-frame ones, with some missing. The profile shows roughly 110,000 clones, more than 65% of them singletons. The material was peripheral blood, obtained from a patient treated with radiotherapy plus ipilimumab. These receptors were taken from a human donor with non-small cell lung cancer that progressed on radiotherapy plus ipilimumab. Some clones in this sample may be carry-over from other donors' samples. Both conserved end residues are part of each CDR3. The D gene is left open where the match is weak. Size tells how often a clone was seen (once, few, many) or the class of an expanded clone, and some rows leave it out.

>TRBV5-1|-|TRBJ2-5|TRBD1
TGCGCCAGCAGCTTAACAGGGGGCGAAGAGACCCAGTACTTC
CASSLTGGEETQYF
>TRBV2|few|TRBJ1-2|-
TGTGCCACCCGAAAAGGTGACTATGGCTACACCTTC
CATRKGDYGYTF
>TRBV7-6|-|TRBJ2-5|-
TGTGCCAGCAGCCGCGACAGGTTCGGGCAAGAGACCCAGTACTTC
CASSRDRFGQETQYF
>TRBV30|-|TRBJ2-5|TRBD2
TGTGCCTGGAGTGTAGGGACTAGTGGGGAGACCCAGTACTTC
CAWSVGTSGETQYF
>TRBV4-3|few|TRBJ1-2|-
TGCGCCAGCAGCCAAGATCAGGACGACTACTATGGCTACACCTTC
CASSQDQDDYYGYTF
>TRBV18|-|TRBJ1-2|-
TGTGCCAGCTCACCACGCAGCAGGGTAGGGGCCTATGGCTACACCTTC
CASSPRSRVGAYGYTF
>TRBV9|once|TRBJ2-3|-
TGTGCCAGCAGCGTGTCTGGAGGCCCAGATACGCAGTATTTT
CASSVSGGPDTQYF
>TRBV15|-|TRBJ1-5|-
TGTGCCACCAGCAGAGACATCTATCGCAATCAGCCCCAGCATTTT
CATSRDIYRNQPQHF
>TRBV28|-|TRBJ1-3|-
TGTGCCAGCACCCGCCCGTCTGGACGAAACACCATATATTTT
CASTRPSGRNTIYF
>TRBV5-5|-|TRBJ2-5|TRBD1
TGTGCCAGCAGCATACGACAGGGAGAGACCCAGTACTTC
CASSIRQGETQYF
>TRBV4-3|-|TRBJ1-3|-
TGCGCCAGCAGCCAAACCCACGGACAGACCTCTGGAAACACCATATATTTT
CASSQTHGQTSGNTIYF
>TRBV4-1|-|TRBJ1-5|-
TGCGCCAGCAGCCAAGAGGCCTATCAGCCCCAGCATTTT
CASSQEAYQPQHF
>TRBV6-1|medium-sized|TRBJ1-3|-
TGTGCCAGCAGTGAAAGTAGGACACCTGGAAACACCATATATTTT
CASSESRTPGNTIYF
>TRBV6-5|many|TRBJ1-5|TRBD1
TGTGCCACCTCGGACAGGGGGCGTTATCAGCCCCAGCATTTT
CATSDRGRYQPQHF
>TRBV27|-|TRBJ1-6|-
TGTGCCAGCAGTTTAATCTTGGGGACCGGGCGGGTTTTTAATTCACCCCTCCACTTT
CASSLILGTGRVFNSPLHF
>TRBV4-3|once|TRBJ1-6|-
TGCGCCAGCAGCCAAGGAGGGGGGGCCACCCTCCACTTT
CASSQGGGATLHF
>TRBV6-6|-|TRBJ1-1|-
TGTGCCAGCAGTTCCGGGGGCCGGGCTGAAGCTTTCTTT
CASSSGGRAEAFF
>TRBV11-2|-|TRBJ1-2|-
TGTGCCAGCAGCTTAGGCAGGGACTATGGCTACACCTTC
CASSLGRDYGYTF
>TRBV10-3|-|TRBJ2-7|TRBD2
TGTGCCATCGGCGCGGGACTAGCGGGGGGGTCTGTCCCCTACGAGCAGTACTTC
CAIGAGLAGGSVPYEQYF
>TRBV9|-|TRBJ1-2|-
TGTGCCAGCAGCGAGGCCCCCGGACAGTTTTTCTATGGCTACACCTTC
CASSEAPGQFFYGYTF
>TRBV20-1|-|TRBJ2-5|-
TGCAGTGCTAGAGATGAGGGAACCCAGTACTTC
CSARDEGTQYF
>TRBV15|once|TRBJ1-5|TRBD1
TGTGCCACCAGTCTCCTAAGGAGGGGGCTTGGAAGCAATCAGCCCCAGCATTTT
CATSLLRRGLGSNQPQHF
>TRBV7-6|-|TRBJ2-3|-
TGTGCCAGCAGCGAAAAAGCAGGTCCAGATACGCAGTATTTT
CASSEKAGPDTQYF
>TRBV7-2|-|TRBJ2-5|-
TGTGCCAGCAGCTTGGGGTCAAGGAGAGAGACCCAGTACTTC
CASSLGSRRETQYF
>TRBV11-2|-|TRBJ2-7|-
TGTGCCAGCAGCTTAGAATGGGGGAACTACGAGCAGTACTTC
CASSLEWGNYEQYF
>TRBV7-9|few|TRBJ1-2|-
TGTGCCAGCAGCTCCACCAGGGAGGCTCTGGAGGGCTACACCTTC
CASSSTREALEGYTF
>TRBV13|-|TRBJ1-4|-
TGTGCCAGCAGCCACGGGACGGAGGATGAAAAACTGTTTTTT
CASSHGTEDEKLFF
>TRBV6-5|-|TRBJ2-3|TRBD1
TGTGCCAGCAGAAGGACAGGGGAAGATACGCAGTATTTT
CASRRTGEDTQYF
>TRBV7-9|-|TRBJ1-1|-
TGTGCCAGCAGCTTTTTGATTGGAAGGGCCACTGAAGCTTTCTTT
CASSFLIGRATEAFF
>TRBV7-9|once|TRBJ1-5|-
TGTGCCAGCAGCTCCGGCACCGCCGGAGGGGGTAGCAATCAGCCCCAGCATTTT
CASSSGTAGGGSNQPQHF
>TRBV5-4|-|TRBJ1-6|-
TGTGCCAGCAGCTTGGAGGGGGACTCACCCCTCCACTTT
CASSLEGDSPLHF
>TRBV21-1|-|TRBJ2-5|-
TGTGCCAGCAGCAAAGAAGGTCTTGGTAAGAGCGGCCTTGAGGTCCAGTACTTC
CASSKEGLGKSGLEVQYF
>TRBV20-1|-|TRBJ2-5|-
TGCAGTGCAGAGGACATAGAGACCCAGTACTTC
CSAEDIETQYF
>TRBV19|-|TRBJ2-5|TRBD1
TGTGCCAGTAGTATAGGGGGCCAGGGGGCTGGCGAGACCCAGTACTTC
CASSIGGQGAGETQYF
>TRBV19|-|TRBJ2-3|TRBD1
TGTGCCAGCGGGGACAGATCGGCAGATACGCAGTATTTT
CASGDRSADTQYF
>TRBV27|-|TRBJ1-2|TRBD1
TGTGCCAGCAGTACCCCGGGACAGTCAAATGGCTACACCTTC
CASSTPGQSNGYTF
>TRBV2|-|TRBJ2-3|-
TGTGCCAGCAGTGAATATGAGGGGATCACGCAGTATTTT
CASSEYEGITQYF
>TRBV19|-|TRBJ2-2|-
TGTGCCGGAAGGGGGGGGGCCGGGGAGCTGTTTTTT
CAGRGGAGELFF
>TRBV27|-|TRBJ2-1|TRBD2
TGTGCCAGCAGTCCTGGACTAGCGGGAGGGGATGAGCAGTTCTTC
CASSPGLAGGDEQFF
>TRBV16|few|TRBJ1-1|-
TGTGCCAGCGGTACGGGGAATGAAGCTTTCTTT
CASGTGNEAFF
>TRBV11-2|-|TRBJ1-3|TRBD1
TGTGCCAGCAGCTCTAGGAGACAGGGGGTGATTGGAAACACCATATATTTT
CASSSRRQGVIGNTIYF
>TRBV7-2|-|TRBJ1-1|TRBD1
TGTGCCAGCAGCTCCTCGGGACAGGCCTATGAAGCTTTCTTT
CASSSSGQAYEAFF
>TRBV4-3|-|TRBJ1-2|-
TGCGCCAGCAGCCCAAACAGGTTAAGCGGGCCTTATGGCTACACCTTC
CASSPNRLSGPYGYTF
>TRBV5-4|-|TRBJ2-3|TRBD2
TGTGCCAGCAGCTTTCCCGGGGGGGTTAATCCAGATACGCAGTATTTT
CASSFPGGVNPDTQYF
>TRBV7-9|-|TRBJ1-6|-
TGTGCCAGCAGCTTAGCGCAGGCCTTCTATAATTCACCCCTCCACTTT
CASSLAQAFYNSPLHF
>TRBV29-1|few|TRBJ2-3|-
TGCAGCCCCGAACGCAGCGCAGATACGCAGTATTTT
CSPERSADTQYF
>TRBV5-6|few|TRBJ2-4|-
TGTGCCAGCAGCTTGCGGGGTCTCGCCAAAAACATTCAGTACTTC
CASSLRGLAKNIQYF
>TRBV27|-|TRBJ1-5|-
TGTGCCAGCAGTGTGACGCGGGGTCAGCCCCAGCATTTT
CASSVTRGQPQHF
>TRBV9|-|TRBJ2-5|TRBD1
TGTGCCAGCAGCGTGACAGGGGGGGTGGAGACCCAGTACTTC
CASSVTGGVETQYF